A single sample gave rise to the 22 T cell receptor beta chains below, sequenced in a study of blood T cell repertoires in COVID-19. Clones were sequenced by immunoSEQ multiplex PCR, and TCRdb holds only the in-frame ones, with some missing. The table records a few hundred thousand clones, about nine tenths of them present only once. Sequenced sample: peripheral blood. The receptors originated from a man aged 50 or older with acute or convalescent COVID-19.

The V gene is TRBV9, the J gene TRBJ1-5, with 9 positions matching TRBD1. The CDR3 spans 13 residues. Germline V gene data show CDR1 as SGDLS and CDR2 as YYNGEE. V lost 3 bases and J lost 7; bases outside the gene matches: 2. In DNA form, the CDR3 reads TGTGCCAGCAGCGGGACAGGGGCCCAGCCCCAGCATTTT. It is translated as CASSGTGAQPQHF. The variable domain in full, with the rest retrieved from reference TRBV9 and TRBJ1-5, is DSGVTQTPKHLITATGQRVTLRCSPRSGDLSVYWYQQSLDQGLQFLIQYYNGEERAKGNILERFSAQQFPDLHSELNLSSLELGDSALYFCASSGTGAQPQHFGDGTRLSIL.

The gene calls are TRBV29-1 and TRBJ1-1; tentatively, D is TRBD1 (5 bases). V was cut by 5 bases and J by 2 bases, with 9 bases left in between. The CDR3 has 12 residues. CDR1 and CDR2 from the germline V gene are SQVTM and ANQGSEA. In nucleotides, the CDR3 is TGCAGCGTTCAGGGCTACAACACTGAAGCTTTCTTT. This sequence encodes CSVQGYNTEAFF.

The rearrangement uses TRBV7-9 and TRBJ2-7; TRBD1 might be the D (5 bases). V was pared by 0 bases and J by 4 bases, with 7 bases between. The CDR3 totals 13 residues. Germline-derived CDR1 and CDR2 are SEHNR and FQNEAQ (reference sequence). The CDR3 nucleotides are TGTGCCAGCAGCTTAGCTCAGGGATACGAGCAGTACTTC. This encodes CASSLAQGYEQYF.

In nucleotides, the CDR3 is TGTGCCAGCAGCTTAGAACAGGATTATAATTCACCCCTCCACTTT. Amino acid sequence: CASSLEQDYNSPLHF. The chain employs TRBV11-2 and TRBJ1-6; maybe TRBD1 (5 bases). Germline assignment: CDR1 SGHAT and CDR2 FQNNGV. The CDR3 has 15 amino acids. V was pared by 0 bases and J by 4 bases, with 7 bases between.

Only a few counts were recorded for this clone. The rearrangement joins TRBV11-1 to TRBJ1-6, with 8 positions matching TRBD1. CDR1 is SGHAT and CDR2 is FQDESV in the germline V gene (reference sequence). The V and J ends lost 4 bases and 9 bases, in that order; junction bases with no gene match: 8. The length of the CDR3 is 15 residues. In nucleotides, the CDR3 is TGTGCCAGCAGCTCGCGACAGGGGCGAGGTTCACCCCTCCACTTT. Protein sequence: CASSSRQGRGSPLHF.

The V call is TRBV2, the J call TRBJ2-3; TRBD1 matches at 9 bases. Losses at the gene ends were 0 bases for V and 7 bases for J; bases not matched to a gene: 11. From germline, CDR1 is SNHLY and CDR2 FYNNEI. There are 17 residues in the CDR3. For the CDR3, the DNA is TGTGCCAGCAGTGAAGCGCGTAGAGGACAGGGGACTCATACGCAGTATTTT. It codes for CASSEARRGQGTHTQYF.

This sequence joins TRBV18 and TRBJ2-5, with TRBD1 matching over 8 bases. Germline loops: CDR1 KGHSH, CDR2 LQKENI. Trimming at V came to 6 bases and at J to 5 bases, leaving 14 bases not matched to a gene. This CDR3 comprises 16 residues. The CDR3 DNA follows: TGTGCCAGCTCCCGGACAGGGTCAGGCCAGCGGGAGACCCAGTACTTC. It translates to CASSRTGSGQRETQYF.

This chain joins TRBV19 and TRBJ1-2; 9 nucleotides line up with TRBD1. CDR1 and CDR2 (germline): LNHDA, SQIVND (reference sequence). The CDR3 runs to 14 residues. Trimming took 6 bases from V and 4 from J; bases not matched to a gene: 6. CDR3 amino acids: CASSPGTGLYGYTF. Written as DNA, the CDR3 is TGTGCCAGTAGCCCCGGGACAGGGCTCTATGGCTACACCTTC.

Of note for this clone: The sample holds other DNA sequences that translate to the same CDR3. The rearrangement uses TRBV3-1 (or the pseudogene TRBV3-2) and TRBJ1-1; D gene unclear. Trimming took off 1 base at V and 5 bases at J, with 5 bases between the two ends. This CDR3 spans 12 amino acids. Germline V gives CDR1 LGHDT, CDR2 YNNKEL (reference sequence). CDR3 nucleotide sequence: TGTGCCAGCAGCCAAGTCAGGACTGAAGCTTTCTTT. This codes for CASSQVRTEAFF.

This chain joins TRBV2 and TRBJ1-5; 8 bases fit TRBD1. Losses at the gene ends were 5 bases for V and 1 base for J; bases not matched to a gene: 1. This CDR3 is built from 14 residues. CDR1 is SNHLY, CDR2 FYNNEI, per germline. CDR3: CASSRTGSNQPQHF. The DNA of the CDR3 is TGTGCCAGCAGTCGGACAGGGAGCAATCAGCCCCAGCATTTT.

The chain recombines TRBV5-4 with TRBJ1-2; weak D call: TRBD1 (6 bases). This CDR3 contains 13 residues. Per germline, CDR1 SGHNT and CDR2 YYREEE (reference sequence). V lost 3 bases and J 5 bases, leaving 11 bases between the germline ends. CDR3 coding DNA: TGTGCCAGCAGCTCGACCACAGGGTATGGCTACACCTTC. It encodes CASSSTTGYGYTF.

The CDR3 region has the DNA TGTGCCAGCAGCTGGCTTTCTGGAAACACCATATATTTT. As protein: CASSWLSGNTIYF. The chain recombines TRBV6-5 with TRBJ1-3, with unresolved D. The CDR3 extends over 13 amino acids. Germline-derived CDR1 and CDR2 are MNHEY and SVGAGI. V was cut by 6 bases and J by 1 base, with 7 bases left in between.

This clone was detected only a few times. Here the CDR3 DNA reads TGTGCCAGCAGCCAAGATAACAGAGCCAATTCACCCCTCCACTTT. Protein: CASSQDNRANSPLHF. V usage is TRBV3-1 (or the pseudogene TRBV3-2) and J usage is TRBJ1-6; D is unclear. The CDR3 loop spans 15 amino acids. Trimming took 0 bases from V and 7 from J, leaving 10 bases between them. The germline V gene encodes CDR1 LGHDT and CDR2 YNNKEL (reference sequence).

This chain joins TRBV6-1 and TRBJ1-5; D perhaps matches TRBD1 (6 bases). Germline V gene sequence: CDR1 MNHNS, CDR2 SASEGT. The CDR3 runs 15 residues. Deletions cut 0 bases from V and 5 bases from J, with 11 bases between. The CDR3 coding sequence is TGTGCCAGCAGTGAAGCAGGGGGTCCCCATCAGCCCCAGCATTTT. Amino acid sequence: CASSEAGGPHQPQHF.

The V and J genes are TRBV9 and TRBJ1-2, with TRBD1 identical over 9 bases. The CDR3 length is 17 residues. CDR1 and CDR2 (germline): SGDLS, YYNGEE. With 0 bases clipped from V and 5 bases from J, the junction kept 11 bases outside the gene matches. The CDR3: CASSVAGVTGGTYGYTF. The CDR3 bases are TGTGCCAGCAGCGTAGCTGGGGTAACAGGGGGCACTTATGGCTACACCTTC. Combining the CDR3 with reference TRBV9 and TRBJ1-2 gives the whole variable domain DSGVTQTPKHLITATGQRVTLRCSPRSGDLSVYWYQQSLDQGLQFLIQYYNGEERAKGNILERFSAQQFPDLHSELNLSSLELGDSALYFCASSVAGVTGGTYGYTFGSGTRLTVV.

The chain uses TRBV5-1 and TRBJ1-2; 9 bases map to TRBD1. V was clipped by 5 bases and J by 2 bases; unmatched bases: 7. The CDR3 runs 15 residues. The germline V gene encodes CDR1 SGHRS and CDR2 YFSETQ. Written as DNA, the CDR3 is TGCGCCAGCAGACGTACAGGGGGCGCCAACTATGGCTACACCTTC. Protein: CASRRTGGANYGYTF.

V gene TRBV2 combines with J gene TRBJ1-4; TRBD1 agrees at 9 bases. The CDR3 covers 14 residues. With V trimmed by 5 bases and J by 6 bases, 4 bases remained unmatched. Germline V CDR1 and CDR2: SNHLY, FYNNEI. The CDR3 bases are TGTGCCAGCAGTCGGGACAGGGCAGATGAAAAACTGTTTTTT. Translated, it gives CASSRDRADEKLFF. Looking up the rest from reference TRBV2 and TRBJ1-4 gives the full variable domain: EPEVTQTPSHQVTQMGQEVILRCVPISNHLYFYWYRQILGQKVEFLVSFYNNEISEKSEIFDDQFSVERPDGSNFTLKIRSTKLEDSAMYFCASSRDRADEKLFFGSGTQLSVL.

The CDR3, as DNA: TGTGCCAGCAGCTTGCGGGGTGAATTCCGAAAACTGTTTTTT. This codes for CASSLRGEFRKLFF. The V call is TRBV27, the J call TRBJ1-4; D not certain. The CDR3 consists of 14 residues. Germline values: CDR1 MNHEY, CDR2 SMNVEV (reference sequence). V shed 6 bases and J shed 10 bases, with 18 bases lying between them.

The chain couples TRBV12-3 or TRBV12-4 to TRBJ1-1; no reliable D call. The CDR3 loop spans 13 amino acids. The germline V and J ends were trimmed by 3 bases and 1 base, with 6 bases remaining between them. The CDR3: CASSFSPNTEAFF. CDR3 nucleotide sequence: TGTGCCAGCAGTTTTAGTCCGAACACTGAAGCTTTCTTT.

The J gene is TRBJ1-4, the V gene TRBV4-1; 7 bases fit TRBD1. V dropped 2 bases and J dropped 8; count of bases not matched to a gene: 11. In germline, CDR1 is MGHRA, CDR2 YSYEKL. The CDR3 has 16 amino acids. The CDR3 spells CASSQSPGTASEKLFF. CDR3 in DNA: TGCGCCAGCAGCCAAAGCCCTGGGACAGCCAGCGAAAAACTGTTTTTT.

The chain has TRBV11-2 and TRBJ2-5; D is undetermined. V dropped 1 base and J dropped 4 bases, with 7 bases sitting between them. This CDR3 contains 13 residues. Germline V lookup: CDR1 SGHAT, CDR2 FQNNGV. CDR3 coding DNA: TGTGCCAGCAGCTTAGTCCAACTAGAGACCCAGTACTTC. It is translated as CASSLVQLETQYF.

The chain joins TRBV19 to TRBJ1-5; TRBD1 might be the D (6 bases). The CDR3 covers 14 residues. Looked up from germline, CDR1 is LNHDA and CDR2 is SQIVND (reference sequence). V gave up 3 bases and J gave up 3 bases, with 9 bases separating them. The CDR3 DNA reads as TGTGCCAGTAGTATCTTGGGGGCCAATCAGCCCCAGCATTTT. It is translated as CASSILGANQPQHF.